This T cell receptor (beta chain) was recovered during a study of glioma-infiltrating T cells after dendritic cell vaccination. All glioblastoma patients lacked an isocitrate dehydrogenase mutation. CDR3 length equals 14 residues. The junction had 4 bases not matched to a gene; V was cut back by 4 bases and J by 1 base. Per the germline V gene, CDR1 is SGHRS and CDR2 is YFSETQ. Only in-frame clones appear in the TCRdb table, and some are missing; sequencing was by immunoSEQ multiplex PCR. This repertoire shows some 70,000 clones, around 83% found once; its top ten account for 9.2%. The sequencing here drew on blood, taken before dendritic cell vaccination. V gene TRBV5-1 combines with J gene TRBJ1-1; 7 bases align to TRBD1. The clonotype comes from a human donor with glioblastoma. CDR3 loop: CASSEGAQNTEAFF. CDR3 in DNA: TGCGCCAGCAGCGAGGGGGCGCAGAACACTGAAGCTTTCTTT. The full variable domain, its missing parts supplied by reference TRBV5-1 and TRBJ1-1, is KAGVTQTPRYLIKTRGQQVTLSCSPISGHRSVSWYQQTPGQGLQFLFEYFSETQRNKGNFPGRFSGRQFSNSRSEMNVSTLELGDSALYLCASSEGAQNTEAFFGQGTRLTVV.